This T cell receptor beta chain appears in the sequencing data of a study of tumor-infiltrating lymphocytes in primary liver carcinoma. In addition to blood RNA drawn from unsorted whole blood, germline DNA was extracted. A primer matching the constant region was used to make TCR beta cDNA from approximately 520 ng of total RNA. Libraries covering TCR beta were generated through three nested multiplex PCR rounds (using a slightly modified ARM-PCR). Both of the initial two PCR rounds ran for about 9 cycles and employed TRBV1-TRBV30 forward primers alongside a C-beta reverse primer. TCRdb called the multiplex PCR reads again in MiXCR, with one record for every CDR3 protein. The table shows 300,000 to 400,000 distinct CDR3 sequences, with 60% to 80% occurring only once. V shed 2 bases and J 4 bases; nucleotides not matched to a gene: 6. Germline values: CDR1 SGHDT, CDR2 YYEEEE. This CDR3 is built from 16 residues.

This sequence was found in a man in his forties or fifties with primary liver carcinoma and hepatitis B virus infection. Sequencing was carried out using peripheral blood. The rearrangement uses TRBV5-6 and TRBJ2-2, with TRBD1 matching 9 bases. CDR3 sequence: CASSFPTGGSTGELFF. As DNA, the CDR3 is TGTGCCAGCAGCTTTCCGACAGGGGGAAGCACCGGGGAGCTGTTTTTT.